This TCR beta chain derives from a study of blood T cell repertoires in COVID-19. Cohorts were assigned according to the clinical history that participants reported. This clone was counted only a few times. Clones were read by immunoSEQ multiplex PCR, and TCRdb kept only the in-frame ones, dropping some. Among around 310,000 clones listed, nearly 90% were seen once. Trimming removed 5 bases from V and 5 bases from J; junction bases left unmatched: 16. The germline gives CDR1 LGHNT, CDR2 FRNRAP. The CDR3 runs to 20 residues. The rearrangement links TRBV12-5 to TRBJ2-1, with 15 positions matching TRBD2. The sample consisted of PBMCs or T cells enriched from blood (not recorded which). The sequence was collected from a woman aged 30 to 39 who had recovered from COVID-19. CDR3 residues: CASGPPGLAGGPRLNNEQFF. As DNA, the CDR3 is TGTGCTAGTGGTCCCCCGGGACTAGCGGGAGGACCGCGACTAAACAATGAGCAGTTCTTC.